This T cell receptor (beta chain) was profiled in a study of CD8 T cells in ankylosing spondylitis. TCRdb used MiXCR to reprocess the 5' RACE reads, holding one entry per CDR3 protein. The sample has 650,000 to 800,000 distinct CDR3 sequences; 19% are singletons. Study-wide results and caveats: It appeared that ankylosing spondylitis blood was characterized by a TCR beta motif of several highly homologous variants.

This clonotype was detected once. The antigen is unknown. V trimming: 7 bases; J trimming: 3 bases; junction bases outside the gene matches: 8. The CDR3 has 15 residues. Germline V gene data show CDR1 as SGHKS and CDR2 as YYEKEE (reference sequence). The TCR was taken from a male donor with ankylosing spondylitis. The chain couples TRBV5-5 to TRBJ2-1, with TRBD1 matching 9 bases. Input material: blood, either unsorted or a sorted T cell fraction (not recorded which). The CDR3 loop is CASASTGGRYNEQFF. The CDR3, as DNA: TGTGCCAGCGCCTCCACAGGGGGCCGCTACAATGAGCAGTTCTTC.